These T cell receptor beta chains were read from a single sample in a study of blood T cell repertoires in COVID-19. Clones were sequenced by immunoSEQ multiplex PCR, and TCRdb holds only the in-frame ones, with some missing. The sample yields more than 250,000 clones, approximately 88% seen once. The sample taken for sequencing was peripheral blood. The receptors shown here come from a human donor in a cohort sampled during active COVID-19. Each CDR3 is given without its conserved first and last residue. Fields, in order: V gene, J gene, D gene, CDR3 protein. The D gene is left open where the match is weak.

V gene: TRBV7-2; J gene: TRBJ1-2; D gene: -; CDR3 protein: ASSLPGTPPNYGYT
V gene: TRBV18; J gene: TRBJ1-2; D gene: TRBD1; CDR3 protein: ASSAGQNYGYT
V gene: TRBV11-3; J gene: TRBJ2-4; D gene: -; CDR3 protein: ASSRGAGNIQY
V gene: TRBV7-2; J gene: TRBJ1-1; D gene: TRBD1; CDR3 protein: ASSGQTGDTEAF
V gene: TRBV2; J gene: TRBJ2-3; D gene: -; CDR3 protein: ASSEGPSTDTQY
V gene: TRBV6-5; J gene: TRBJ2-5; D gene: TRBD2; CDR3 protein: ASSYSSPGGETQY
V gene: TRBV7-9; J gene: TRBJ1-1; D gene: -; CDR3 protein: ASSLQDIWNTEAF
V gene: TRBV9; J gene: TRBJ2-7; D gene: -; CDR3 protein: ASSVATGVGGGYEQY
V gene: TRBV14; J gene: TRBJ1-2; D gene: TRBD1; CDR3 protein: ASSRGTDRDT
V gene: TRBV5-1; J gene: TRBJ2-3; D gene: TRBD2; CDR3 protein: ASSLDAGGADTQY
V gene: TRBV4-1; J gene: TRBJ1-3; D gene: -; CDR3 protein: ASSRLQGSGNTIY
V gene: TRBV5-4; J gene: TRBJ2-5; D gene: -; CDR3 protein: ASSLPGTSETQY
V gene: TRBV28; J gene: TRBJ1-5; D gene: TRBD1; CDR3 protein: ASTRGTRGEQPQH
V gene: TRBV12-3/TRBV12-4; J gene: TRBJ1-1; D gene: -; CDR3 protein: ASSLAGWGGTF
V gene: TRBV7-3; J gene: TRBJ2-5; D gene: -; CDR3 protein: ASSSSGSQETQY
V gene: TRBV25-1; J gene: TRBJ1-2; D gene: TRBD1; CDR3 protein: ASRGTGGSYGYT
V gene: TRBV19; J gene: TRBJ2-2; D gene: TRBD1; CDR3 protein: ASRQTGPTGELF
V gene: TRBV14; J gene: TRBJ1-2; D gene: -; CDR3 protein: ASSQGYGGYT
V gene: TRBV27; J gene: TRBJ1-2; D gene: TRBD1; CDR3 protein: ASRLQGTAYGYT
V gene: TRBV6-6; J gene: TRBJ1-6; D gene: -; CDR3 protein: AAAQGLSPLH